This record covers a single T cell receptor (beta chain). Its antigen is as yet unknown. This entry comes from a study of PD-1 blockade in classical Hodgkin lymphoma. Study results and caveats: Individuals initiating nivolumab under 1 year after ASCT were excluded.

Some clones are missing from TCRdb's copy, which holds only in-frame ones; the method was immunoSEQ multiplex PCR. The sample yields 25,000 to 35,000 clones, roughly 70% seen once. All patients experienced relapse after autologous stem cell transplantation, and brentuximab vedotin exposure was variable. Germline CDR1 LNHNV, CDR2 YYDKDF (reference sequence). The CDR3 has 15 residues. Trimming left V 1 base short and J 5 bases short, with 14 bases between. V is TRBV15 and J is TRBJ2-5; a possible D gene is TRBD2 (7 bases). Sequenced material: peripheral blood mononuclear cells (PBMCs), taken before the second cycle of nivolumab. This clonotype originated in a human donor with classical Hodgkin lymphoma. The CDR3 nucleotides read TGTGCCACCAGCAGAGCTTCGGGGGGCCCTGAGACCCAGTACTTC. Its protein is CATSRASGGPETQYF.